The rows below give T cell receptor beta chains drawn from one sample of a study of identical twins. TCRdb re-called the 5' RACE reads through MiXCR, storing one row per CDR3 protein. The table records 200,000 to 250,000 distinct CDR3 sequences, roughly 7.5% of them present only once. These same records also appear under a second study, on yellow fever vaccine responses in identical twins.

The sample consisted of memory (CD45RO+) T cells sorted from blood. These receptors were taken from a woman between 18 and 30 years old in good health. Both conserved end residues are trimmed from each CDR3.

TRBV7-2,TRBJ2-7,ASSLLPGPYEQY
TRBV11-2,TRBJ1-6,ASSLVAAFSPLH
TRBV20-1,TRBJ2-5,SSLMGTGKETQY
TRBV28,TRBJ2-3,ASSSPGSTDTQY
TRBV20-1,TRBJ1-1,SARDFEASEAF
TRBV25-1,TRBJ2-5,ASSPKGFPQY
TRBV9,TRBJ2-1,ASSAGTSSYNEQF
TRBV7-9,TRBJ1-5,ASSSGQGLESNQPQH
TRBV7-2,TRBJ2-1,ASSLQQTSYNEQF
TRBV20-1,TRBJ2-7,SARDPGREYEQY
TRBV7-8,TRBJ2-7,ASSRGGESEQY
TRBV5-1,TRBJ2-3,ASTERTGTDTQY
TRBV12-3/TRBV12-4,TRBJ2-2,ASSSSGSYTGELF
TRBV12-3/TRBV12-4,TRBJ2-7,ASSLGYRPYEQY
TRBV18,TRBJ1-4,ASSQTTGLNEKLF
TRBV5-6,TRBJ2-7,ASSLDGDGYEQY
TRBV12-3/TRBV12-4,TRBJ2-1,ASSHNRRTDNEQF
TRBV28,TRBJ1-1,ASVVNTEAF
TRBV4-3,TRBJ2-5,ASSQDISETQY
TRBV7-2,TRBJ1-5,ASSLSGQHRNQPQH
TRBV28,TRBJ2-5,ASLRGGQGGETQY
TRBV28,TRBJ2-3,ASLRLGGSGQY
TRBV27,TRBJ1-5,ASRLQDTQPQH
TRBV3-1,TRBJ2-7,ASSQGAWNEQY
TRBV7-8,TRBJ2-1,ASSRRQGTYNEQF
TRBV30,TRBJ2-7,AWSSTLIYEQY